What follows are 28 T cell receptor beta chains derived from one specimen sequenced in a study of radiotherapy plus CTLA-4 blockade in lung cancer. Measured with immunoSEQ multiplex PCR; TCRdb has only the in-frame clones, and not every one. Of over 45,000 clones in the sample, around 79% are singletons; the top ten hold roughly 17%. This material consisted of peripheral blood, taken from a patient treated with radiotherapy plus ipilimumab. The origin of the receptors is a human donor with non-small cell lung cancer who had a complete response to radiotherapy plus ipilimumab.

The chain employs TRBV7-9 and TRBJ2-7; 9 bases align to TRBD2. The V gene end was trimmed by 5 bases and the J gene end by 5 bases; junction bases not matched to a gene: 4. The CDR3 is 13 amino acids. The V gene's germline CDR1 is SEHNR and CDR2 FQNEAQ (reference sequence). DNA of the CDR3: TGTGCCAGCAGCCGTAGCGGGAGCGACGAGCAGTACGTC. Translation: CASSRSGSDEQYV.

J is TRBJ2-2 and V is TRBV9, with D uncertain. Looked up from germline, CDR1 is SGDLS and CDR2 is YYNGEE. This CDR3 has 14 residues. V lost 1 base to trimming and J lost 0 bases, with 4 bases between them. CDR3 residues: CASSVIANTGELFF. The CDR3 DNA reads TGTGCCAGCAGCGTAATAGCGAACACCGGGGAGCTGTTTTTT.

The gene calls are TRBV5-6 and TRBJ1-4, with D tentatively TRBD1 (5 bases). V was shortened by 4 bases and J by 5 bases, with 15 bases between the two germline ends. The CDR3 is 15 amino acids. Germline CDR1 and CDR2: SGHDT and YYEEEE. CDR3 protein: CASSDRGGANEKLFF. CDR3 nucleotides: TGTGCCAGCAGCGATAGGGGAGGGGCAAATGAAAAACTGTTTTTT.

This rearrangement joins TRBV7-8 to TRBJ2-2; 10 bases align to TRBD1. Per germline, CDR1 SGHVS and CDR2 FQNEAQ. V lost 5 bases and J lost 7; bases outside the gene matches: 7. The CDR3 consists of 15 residues. CDR3 sequence reads: CASSRQGAGYGELFF. CDR3 coding DNA: TGTGCCAGCAGCAGACAGGGGGCGGGATACGGGGAGCTGTTTTTT. Filled out from reference TRBV7-8 and TRBJ2-2, the complete variable domain reads GAGVSQSPRYKVAKRGQDVALRCDPISGHVSLFWYQQALGQGPEFLTYFQNEAQLDKSGLPSDRFFAERPEGSVSTLKIQRTQQEDSAVYLCASSRQGAGYGELFFGEGSRLTVL.

The chain links TRBV7-7 to TRBJ2-7; 9 bases are shared with TRBD2. Germline CDR1 reads SSHAT; CDR2 reads FNYEAQ (reference sequence). This CDR3 comprises 14 residues. CDR3 sequence: CASSQSGGPYEQYV. For the CDR3, the DNA is TGTGCTAGCAGCCAGAGCGGGGGGCCCTACGAGCAGTACGTC.

The CDR3 loop is CASSYPGVKTGELFF. The CDR3 DNA reads TGTGCCAGCAGTTACCCAGGGGTGAAGACCGGGGAGCTGTTTTTT. The chain carries TRBV6-5 and TRBJ2-2; weak D call: TRBD1 (6 bases). Per the germline V gene, CDR1 is MNHEY and CDR2 is SVGAGI. The length of the CDR3 is 15 residues. Deletions cut 2 bases from V and 5 bases from J, with 12 bases between.

The V call is TRBV7-2, the J call TRBJ2-7, with 11 bases lining up with TRBD2. Germline V gene lookup returns CDR1 SGHTA and CDR2 FQGNSA. The CDR3 is 16 residues long. Unmatched junction bases numbered 5, after V lost 2 bases and J lost 2 bases. The DNA for the CDR3 is TGTGCCAGCAGCTTATTGGTAGCGGGAGGGCCCTACGAGCAGTACGTC. Amino acids: CASSLLVAGGPYEQYV.

The chain uses TRBV10-1 and TRBJ2-5; 8 positions agree with TRBD1. CDR1 and CDR2 from the germline V gene are WNHNN and SYGVQD (reference sequence). V lost 0 bases and J lost 4; bases outside the gene matches: 4. CDR3 length: 15 residues. Here the CDR3 DNA reads TGCGCCAGCAGTGAGTCGGTACAGGGGGGAGAGACCCAGTACTTC. Amino acids: CASSESVQGGETQYF.

This chain uses TRBV9 with TRBJ1-1; perhaps TRBD1 as D (6 bases). CDR3 size: 16 residues. The V gene's germline CDR1 is SGDLS and CDR2 YYNGEE. Trimming cost V 0 bases and J 3 bases, with 15 bases left between them. CDR3 bases: TGTGCCAGCAGCGTAGCTACCGGGACACACTACACTGAAGCTTTCTTT. Encoded protein: CASSVATGTHYTEAFF.

This sequence joins TRBV5-4 and TRBJ2-5; no clear D gene. The last part of the DNA fits TRBJ2-7 better; the J call may be wrong. This CDR3 spans 14 amino acids. The germline V gene has CDR1 SGHNT and CDR2 YYREEE (reference sequence). The CDR3 DNA reads TGTGCCAGCAGCCCGGCCGGCACAGCCTACGAGCAGTACTTC. Protein product: CASSPAGTAYEQYF.

The chain joins TRBV6-5 to TRBJ2-3; 7 bases are shared with TRBD1. The germline V gene encodes CDR1 MNHEY and CDR2 SVGAGI. The CDR3 consists of 16 residues. With 4 bases clipped from V and 0 bases from J, the junction kept 7 bases outside the gene matches. This CDR3 is CASSLGTDASTDTQYF. CDR3 DNA: TGTGCCAGCAGTTTAGGGACAGACGCTAGCACAGATACGCAGTATTTT.

This clone appeared once. One junction end disagrees with the germline gene, perhaps due to a read error. The V call is TRBV6-1, the J call TRBJ1-2; 9 nucleotides match TRBD1. Germline V CDR1 and CDR2: MNHNS, SASEGT. CDR3 size: 14 residues. Here the CDR3 reads CASRDTGGNCGYTF. CDR3 sequence (DNA): TGTGCCAGCAGAGACACAGGGGGCAACTGTGGCTACACCTTC.

This clone was observed a single time. J is TRBJ2-7 and V is TRBV7-2; 10 bases agree with TRBD2. Germline V lookup: CDR1 SGHTA, CDR2 FQGNSA. Trimming cost V 5 bases and J 0 bases; bases outside gene matches: 4. The CDR3 runs 15 residues. CDR3 sequence (DNA): TGTGCCAGCAGCACGACTAGCGGGTACTCCTACGAGCAGTACTTC. Translated: CASSTTSGYSYEQYF.

This sequence joins TRBV11-3 and TRBJ2-3; a weak D match, TRBD2 (5 bases). CDR1 SGHNT and CDR2 YENEEA come from the germline V gene. CDR3 size: 13 residues. Trimming removed 5 bases at V and 5 bases at J, with 11 bases between. CDR3: CASSHGLKDTQYF. The CDR3 DNA follows: TGTGCCAGCAGCCACGGACTCAAAGATACGCAGTATTTT.

The V gene is TRBV5-5, the J gene TRBJ1-2; D is uncertain. The CDR3 spans 14 residues. Looked up from germline, CDR1 is SGHKS and CDR2 is YYEKEE (reference sequence). V shed 3 bases and J shed 6 bases, with 15 bases lying between them. CDR3 bases: TGTGCCAGCAGCTGGCAGGTTGATTGGGATGGCTACACCTTC. Its protein is CASSWQVDWDGYTF.

V usage is TRBV11-3 and J usage is TRBJ2-3, with 13 nucleotides matching TRBD2. The J segment lost 5 bases and the V segment lost 0 bases, leaving 5 bases of the junction unmatched. Germline V gene sequence: CDR1 SGHNT, CDR2 YENEEA. The CDR3 totals 17 residues. In nucleotides, the CDR3 is TGTGCCAGCAGCTTAGAAGGACTAGCGGGAGCCCTAGATACGCAGTATTTT. Translating gives CASSLEGLAGALDTQYF.

The rearrangement joins TRBV7-2 to TRBJ1-1, with 10 bases that match TRBD1. The V segment lost 3 bases and the J segment 3 bases; nucleotides outside the gene matches: 4. CDR1 and CDR2 (germline): SGHTA, FQGNSA. This CDR3 has 15 residues. In DNA, the CDR3 is TGTGCCAGCAGCTTCGACAGGGGGCTGGACACTGAAGCTTTCTTT. Residues: CASSFDRGLDTEAFF.

The V call is TRBV5-1, the J call TRBJ2-1, with 12 bases aligning to TRBD2. The CDR3 loop spans 15 amino acids. From germline, CDR1 is SGHRS and CDR2 YFSETQ. V lost 5 bases to trimming and J lost 0 bases; unmatched junction nucleotides: 0. The CDR3 loop reads CASRTSGSSYNEQFF. For the CDR3, the DNA is TGCGCCAGCAGGACTAGCGGGAGCTCCTACAATGAGCAGTTCTTC.

The chain combines TRBV5-1 with TRBJ1-6; the D is unclear. This CDR3 region has 16 residues. Germline CDR1 reads SGHRS; CDR2 reads YFSETQ. The germline V and J ends were trimmed by 0 bases and 7 bases, with 14 bases remaining between them. The DNA of the CDR3 is TGCGCCAGCAGCTTGGATGGTACTCCTCAAAATTCACCCCTCCACTTT. The encoded protein is CASSLDGTPQNSPLHF.

The genes are TRBV5-8 and TRBJ2-5; 8 bases fit TRBD1. CDR1 SGHTS and CDR2 YDEGEE come from the germline V gene. V was clipped by 6 bases and J by 4 bases; unmatched bases: 5. The CDR3 is 13 amino acids. The DNA for the CDR3 is TGTGCCAGCAACGGACAGGGAGCAGAGACCCAGTACTTC. It specifies CASNGQGAETQYF.

The chain recombines TRBV27 with TRBJ1-6, with D unclear. The CDR3 loop spans 16 amino acids. V lost 5 bases to trimming and J lost 0 bases, with 11 bases between them. Germline CDR1 MNHEY, CDR2 SMNVEV (reference sequence). This CDR3 is CASSRDTSSYNSPLHF. In DNA form, the CDR3 reads TGTGCCAGCAGTAGAGACACGAGCTCCTATAATTCACCCCTCCACTTT.

The rearrangement links TRBV6-5 to TRBJ1-6; 7 bases match TRBD1. Germline assignment: CDR1 MNHEY and CDR2 SVGAGI. V shed 4 bases, J shed 5 bases, and the junction held 5 bases outside the gene matches. The CDR3 consists of 15 residues. The CDR3 reads CASSSGTAHNSPLHF. As DNA, the CDR3 is TGTGCCAGCAGTTCGGGGACAGCCCATAATTCACCCCTCCACTTT.

This chain uses TRBV30 with TRBJ1-2; D is undetermined. Germline CDR1 reads GTSNPN; CDR2 reads SVGIG (reference sequence). The V end lost 4 bases, the J end lost 4 bases, and 13 bases lay between the germline ends. The CDR3 runs 13 residues. The CDR3 bases are TGTGCCTGGACTTCGGGTACCGGCTATGGCTACACCTTC. This translates into CAWTSGTGYGYTF.

The chain joins TRBV6-5 to TRBJ1-1, with D possibly matching TRBD1 (5 bases). V dropped 2 bases and J dropped 1 base, with 8 bases sitting between them. The length of the CDR3 is 14 residues. Germline-derived CDR1 and CDR2 are MNHEY and SVGAGI. The CDR3 bases are TGTGCCAGCAGTTACGACAGAAAGAACACTGAAGCTTTCTTT. As protein: CASSYDRKNTEAFF.

Here the CDR3 reads CASSPPGTSGSYNEQFF. The CDR3 bases are TGTGCCAGCTCACCACCCGGGACTAGCGGGAGCTACAATGAGCAGTTCTTC. The J gene is TRBJ2-1, the V gene TRBV18; 14 bases align to TRBD2. The CDR3 is 17 residues long. V lost 0 bases to trimming and J lost 3 bases; unmatched junction nucleotides: 1. Germline V gene lookup returns CDR1 KGHSH and CDR2 LQKENI. The variable domain in full, with the rest retrieved from reference TRBV18 and TRBJ2-1, is NAGVMQNPRHLVRRRGQEARLRCSPMKGHSHVYWYRQLPEEGLKFMVYLQKENIIDESGMPKERFSAEFPKEGPSILRIQQVVRGDSAAYFCASSPPGTSGSYNEQFFGPGTRLTVL.

The chain uses TRBV21-1 and TRBJ2-7; the table's D call of TRBD2 was not tested on the DNA. TRBV21-1 counts as a pseudogene. The CDR3 is 14 residues long. Written as DNA, the CDR3 is TGTGCCAGCAGCAAAGCGGGTAGCGGCCCTGGGCAGTACGTC. It specifies CASSKAGSGPGQYV.

Here the CDR3 reads CASSSKGDRTFRAEAFF. The CDR3, as DNA: TGTGCCAGCAGCAGCAAGGGGGATAGGACGTTCAGGGCTGAAGCTTTCTTT. The rearrangement joins TRBV21-1 to TRBJ1-1; the table assigns TRBD1, which was not confirmed against the DNA. TRBV21-1 is shown as a pseudogene. CDR3 size: 17 residues.

The genes are TRBV7-9 and TRBJ2-7, with TRBD1 matching over 8 bases. There are 14 residues in the CDR3. Trimming cost V 2 bases and J 7 bases; bases outside gene matches: 7. Germline V gene data show CDR1 as SEHNR and CDR2 as FQNEAQ (reference sequence). The CDR3 region is CASSLRDRPQEQYV. CDR3 in DNA: TGTGCCAGCAGCTTAAGGGACAGGCCGCAAGAGCAGTACGTC.